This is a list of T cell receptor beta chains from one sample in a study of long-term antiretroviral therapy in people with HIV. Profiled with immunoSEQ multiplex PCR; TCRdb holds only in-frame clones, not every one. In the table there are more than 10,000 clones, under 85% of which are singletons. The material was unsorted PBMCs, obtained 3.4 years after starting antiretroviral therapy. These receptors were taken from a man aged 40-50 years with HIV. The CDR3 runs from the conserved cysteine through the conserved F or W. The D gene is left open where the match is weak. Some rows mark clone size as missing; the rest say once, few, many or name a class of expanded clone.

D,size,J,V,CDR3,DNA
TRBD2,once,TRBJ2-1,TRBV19,CATKSLAGGSEQFF,TGTGCCACAAAAAGTCTAGCGGGAGGTTCTGAGCAGTTCTTC
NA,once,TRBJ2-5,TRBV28,CASSPGTLQETQYF,TGTGCCAGCAGCCCCGGGACGTTGCAAGAGACCCAGTACTTC
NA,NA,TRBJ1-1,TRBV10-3,CAILGGGNTEAFF,TGTGCCATACTGGGGGGAGGAAACACTGAAGCTTTCTTT
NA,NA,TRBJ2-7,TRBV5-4,CASSSHRPATYEQYF,TGTGCCAGCAGCTCCCACAGACCAGCGACCTACGAGCAGTACTTC
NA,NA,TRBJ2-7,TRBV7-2,CASSISPGQGFPYEQYF,TGTGCCAGCAGCATAAGTCCGGGACAAGGGTTTCCCTACGAGCAGTACTTC
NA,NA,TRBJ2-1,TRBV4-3,CASSQRERGDEQFF,TGCGCCAGCAGCCAACGGGAGCGCGGCGATGAGCAGTTCTTC
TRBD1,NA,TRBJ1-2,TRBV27,CASSLGTGIGYTF,TGTGCCAGCAGTCTTGGGACAGGGATTGGCTACACCTTC
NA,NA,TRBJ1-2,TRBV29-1,CSVEWMTRGYTF,TGCAGCGTTGAATGGATGACGCGGGGCTACACCTTC
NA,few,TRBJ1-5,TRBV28,CASSSGGVYSNQPQHF,TGTGCCAGCAGTTCCGGCGGAGTGTATAGCAATCAGCCCCAGCATTTT
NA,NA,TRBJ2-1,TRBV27,CASAPSGNDQFF,TGTGCCAGCGCGCCCAGCGGAAATGATCAGTTCTTC
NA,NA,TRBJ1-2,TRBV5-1,CASSTGGIYGYTF,TGCGCCAGCAGTACAGGCGGGATCTATGGCTACACCTTC
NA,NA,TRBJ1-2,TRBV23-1,CASSQPPRGSHGYTF,TGCGCCAGCAGTCAGCCCCCCAGAGGGAGTCATGGCTACACCTTC
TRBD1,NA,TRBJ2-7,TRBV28,CASSLGDRVYEQYF,TGTGCCAGCAGTTTAGGGGACAGGGTCTACGAGCAGTACTTC
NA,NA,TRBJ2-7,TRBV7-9,CASSRELSYEQYF,TGTGCCAGCAGCCGGGAGTTGAGCTACGAGCAGTACTTC
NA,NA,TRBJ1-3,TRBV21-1,CASSKWSDNSSGNTIYF,TGTGCCAGCAGCAAATGGTCGGACAACTCCTCTGGAAACACCATATATTTT
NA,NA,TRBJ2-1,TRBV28,CASSLIRNEQFF,TGTGCCAGCAGCCTCATCCGGAATGAGCAGTTCTTC
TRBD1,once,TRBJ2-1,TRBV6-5,CASSYTTGGSYNEQFF,TGTGCCAGCAGTTACACCACAGGGGGCTCCTACAATGAGCAGTTCTTC
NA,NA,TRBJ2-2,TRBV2,CASSRSAPGIGELFF,TGTGCCAGCAGCCGAAGCGCTCCTGGGATCGGGGAGCTGTTTTTT
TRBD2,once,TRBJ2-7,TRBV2,CASTRGTSFSYEQYF,TGTGCCAGCACTCGGGGGACTAGCTTTTCCTACGAGCAGTACTTC
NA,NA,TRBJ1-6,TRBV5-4,CASSFVWPRNSPLHF,TGTGCCAGCAGCTTTGTTTGGCCTAGGAATTCACCCCTCCACTTT
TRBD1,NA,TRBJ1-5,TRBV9,CASSPQGVNQPQHF,TGTGCCAGCAGCCCCCAGGGGGTGAATCAGCCCCAGCATTTT
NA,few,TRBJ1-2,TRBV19,CASSEMGGYTF,TGTGCCAGTAGTGAGATGGGTGGCTACACCTTC
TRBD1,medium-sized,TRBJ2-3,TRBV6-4,CASSGQGGPDTQYF,TGTGCCAGCAGTGGACAGGGTGGGCCAGATACGCAGTATTTT
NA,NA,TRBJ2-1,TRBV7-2,CASSSTYSGNEQFF,TGTGCCAGCAGCTCTACCTATAGCGGAAATGAGCAGTTCTTC
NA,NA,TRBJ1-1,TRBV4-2,CASSQTGSGGEAFF,TGTGCCAGCAGCCAAACAGGGAGTGGCGGTGAAGCTTTCTTT
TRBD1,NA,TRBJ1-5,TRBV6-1,CASRADRVGNQPQHF,TGTGCCAGCAGAGCGGACAGGGTAGGCAATCAGCCCCAGCATTTT
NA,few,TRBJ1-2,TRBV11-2,CASSLQGNGYTF,TGTGCCAGCAGCCTCCAGGGAAATGGCTACACCTTC
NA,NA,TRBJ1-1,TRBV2,CASSYRGTQGEAFF,TGTGCCAGCAGCTACCGTGGGACACAGGGTGAAGCTTTCTTT
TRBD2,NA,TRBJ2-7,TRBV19,CASSILGGRGEQYF,TGTGCCAGTAGTATACTTGGCGGGAGAGGCGAGCAGTACTTC
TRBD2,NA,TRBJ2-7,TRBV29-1,CSVGGLAGPLTYEQYF,TGCAGCGTTGGGGGACTAGCGGGACCCCTTACCTACGAGCAGTACTTC
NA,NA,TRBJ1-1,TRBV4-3,CASSQGGIRLTEAFF,TGCGCCAGCAGCCAAGGAGGGATACGTCTCACTGAAGCTTTCTTT
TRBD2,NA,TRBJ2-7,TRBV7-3,CASSLTGTSGYEQYF,TGTGCCAGCAGCTTAACGGGGACTAGCGGCTACGAGCAGTACTTC
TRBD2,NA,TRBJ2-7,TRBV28,CASSHPDRRTSGSSADEQYF,TGTGCCAGCAGTCATCCTGACAGAAGGACTAGCGGGAGTAGCGCCGACGAGCAGTACTTC
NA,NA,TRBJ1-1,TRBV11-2,CASSPRTYNTEAFF,TGTGCCAGCAGCCCGCGGACCTATAACACTGAAGCTTTCTTT
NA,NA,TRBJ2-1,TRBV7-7,CASSSDVYNEQFF,TGTGCCAGCAGCTCGGACGTTTACAATGAGCAGTTCTTC
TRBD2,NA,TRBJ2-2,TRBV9,CASSLGLAGGAGELFF,TGTGCCAGCAGCCTCGGACTAGCGGGCGGGGCCGGGGAGCTGTTTTTT
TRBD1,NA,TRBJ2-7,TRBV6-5,CASSYLRTGSPYEQYF,TGTGCCAGCAGTTACCTTCGGACAGGGTCCCCCTACGAGCAGTACTTC
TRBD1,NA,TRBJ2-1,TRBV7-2,CASSLAQGSYNEQFF,TGTGCCAGCAGCTTAGCACAGGGGTCCTACAATGAGCAGTTCTTC
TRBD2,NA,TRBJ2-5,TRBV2,CASSEAKLAGGGQETQYF,TGTGCCAGCAGTGAAGCGAAACTAGCGGGAGGTGGCCAAGAGACCCAGTACTTC
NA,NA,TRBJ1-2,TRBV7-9,CASSLAMSLKGWNYGYTF,TGTGCCAGCAGCTTAGCCATGTCCTTGAAGGGTTGGAACTATGGCTACACCTTC
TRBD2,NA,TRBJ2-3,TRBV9,CASSARETSGGTDTQYF,TGTGCCAGCAGCGCCAGAGAGACTAGCGGAGGCACAGATACGCAGTATTTT
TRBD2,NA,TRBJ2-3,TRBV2,CASSLLAGSGDTQYF,TGTGCCAGCAGTCTACTAGCGGGGTCGGGAGATACGCAGTATTTT
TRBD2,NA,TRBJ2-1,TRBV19,CASSIGLAGNNEQFF,TGTGCCAGTAGTATAGGGCTAGCGGGGAACAATGAGCAGTTCTTC
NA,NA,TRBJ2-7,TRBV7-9,CASSFLNEQYF,TGTGCCAGCAGCTTTTTGAACGAGCAGTACTTC
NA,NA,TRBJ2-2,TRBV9,CASSVGQGVGELFF,TGTGCCAGCAGCGTAGGGCAGGGTGTCGGGGAGCTGTTTTTT
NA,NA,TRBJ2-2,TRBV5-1,CASSRSNTGELFF,TGCGCCAGCAGCCGAAGCAACACCGGGGAGCTGTTTTTT
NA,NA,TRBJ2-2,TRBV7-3,CASSRGGFGELFF,TGTGCCAGCAGCCGAGGGGGGTTCGGGGAGCTGTTTTTT
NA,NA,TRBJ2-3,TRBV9,CASSTNRDTDTQYF,TGTGCCAGCAGCACGAACAGAGACACAGATACGCAGTATTTT
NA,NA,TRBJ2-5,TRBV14,CASSQDSTNLQETQYF,TGTGCCAGCAGCCAAGACTCTACGAATCTCCAAGAGACCCAGTACTTC
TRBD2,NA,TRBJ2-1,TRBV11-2,CASSLGTSLNEQFF,TGTGCCAGCAGCTTGGGGACTAGCCTCAATGAGCAGTTCTTC
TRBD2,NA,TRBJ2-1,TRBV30,CAWSATSGSLNEQFF,TGTGCCTGGAGTGCTACTAGCGGGAGTTTAAATGAGCAGTTCTTC
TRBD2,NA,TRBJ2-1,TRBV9,CASSGTSGSFHEQFF,TGTGCCAGCAGTGGAACTAGCGGGAGTTTCCATGAGCAGTTCTTC
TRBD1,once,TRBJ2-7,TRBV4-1,CASSQALTGTGSYEQYF,TGCGCCAGCAGCCAAGCTTTAACCGGGACAGGGTCCTACGAGCAGTACTTC
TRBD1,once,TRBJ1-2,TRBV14,CASSQNRGREGYTF,TGTGCCAGCAGCCAAAACAGGGGGCGTGAAGGCTACACCTTC